This T cell receptor (beta chain) was identified during a study of cytomegalovirus exposure and HLA in healthy donors. Study-wide points: Cytomegalovirus association was assigned to approximately 180 TCR beta chains. Later on, analysis showed that most CMV-associated TCR beta chains appeared to be HLA-restricted. Relative to equally common others, HLA-associated TCR beta chains showed greater clonal expansion in a later analysis.

With 60 Vbeta and 13 Jbeta primers, the PCR was carried out. Profiling relied on immunoSEQ multiplex PCR, and the TCRdb table lists in-frame clones only, not all of them. The sample holds roughly 69,000 clones, roughly 70% seen once. With 8 bases clipped from V and 5 bases from J, the junction kept 4 bases outside the gene matches. Germline-derived CDR1 and CDR2 are LNHDA and SQIVND (reference sequence). This CDR3 comprises 12 residues. This clone turned up a few times. The antigen is undetermined. The chain couples TRBV19 to TRBJ2-5, with 8 bases that match TRBD1. The receptor comes from a male donor in good health and CMV-seropositive. The sample taken for sequencing was PBMCs. The CDR3 DNA is TGTGCCAGTCGACAGGGGACGGAGACCCAGTACTTC. It encodes CASRQGTETQYF.